This is a list of T cell receptor beta chains from one sample in a study of cytomegalovirus exposure and HLA in healthy donors. Profiling relied on immunoSEQ multiplex PCR, and the TCRdb table lists in-frame clones only, not all of them. Here the sample spans some 130,000 clones, approximately 78% being singletons. The sample taken for sequencing was PBMCs. These receptors were collected from a female donor in good health and CMV-seronegative. CDR3s include the opening cysteine and the closing phenylalanine or tryptophan. The D gene is left open where the match is weak. Clone sizes are given selectively: once, few, many, or a class where the clone is expanded.

D,length,J,size,V,DNA,CDR3
.,13,TRBJ2-7,.,TRBV7-9,TGTGCCAGCAGCCTCCTCGGGACTTACGAGCAGTACTTC,CASSLLGTYEQYF
.,14,TRBJ1-4,once,TRBV28,TGTGCCAGCAGCCCTGGACAGAAGGTGGAAAAACTGTTTTTT,CASSPGQKVEKLFF
TRBD2,18,TRBJ2-3,.,TRBV4-3,TGCGCCAGCAGCGCCCCTTTGGGGACTAGCGGGAGTCCGGATACGCAGTATTTT,CASSAPLGTSGSPDTQYF
.,13,TRBJ1-1,.,TRBV7-2,TGTGCCAGCAGCTTTTACCTAAACACTGAAGCTTTCTTT,CASSFYLNTEAFF
TRBD2,17,TRBJ2-2,.,TRBV18,TGTGCCAGCTCACCGCCTAGCGGGTCGAGGGGGACCGGGGAGCTGTTTTTT,CASSPPSGSRGTGELFF
.,14,TRBJ2-7,.,TRBV30,TGTGCCTGGAGTGTACCTAGCAGACCCTACGAGCAGTACTTC,CAWSVPSRPYEQYF
TRBD2,15,TRBJ2-1,.,TRBV30,TGTGCCTGGAGTGGGGGACTAGCGGGAGTTTCTGAGCAGTTCTTC,CAWSGGLAGVSEQFF
.,15,TRBJ2-2,.,TRBV28,TGTGCCAGCAGTTTAAACCCGGCGAACACCGGGGAGCTGTTTTTT,CASSLNPANTGELFF
TRBD2,15,TRBJ2-3,.,TRBV7-3,TGTGCCAGCAGCTCGGGACTAGCGAGCACAGATACGCAGTATTTT,CASSSGLASTDTQYF
.,11,TRBJ2-1,.,TRBV7-2,TGTGCCAGCAGCCTAATTAATGAGCAGTTCTTC,CASSLINEQFF
.,15,TRBJ1-1,.,TRBV5-1,TGCGCCAGCAGCTGGGGGGGGCTACTGAACACTGAAGCTTTCTTT,CASSWGGLLNTEAFF
.,18,TRBJ1-1,.,TRBV6-1,TGTGCCAGCAGTGAAGCGTTAATGATCATTACAGGGAACACTGAAGCTTTCTTT,CASSEALMIITGNTEAFF
TRBD1,17,TRBJ2-7,.,TRBV28,TGTGCCAGCAGTTTCCTTCTCGACAGGGAGAGCTCCTACGAGCAGTACTTC,CASSFLLDRESSYEQYF
.,12,TRBJ2-3,.,TRBV7-9,TGTGCCAGCAGCTTGGCGGGATCTACGCAGTATTTT,CASSLAGSTQYF
TRBD2,14,TRBJ2-3,few,TRBV6-4,TGTGCCAGCAGCCTAGCGGGAGGAGGTGATACGCAGTATTTT,CASSLAGGGDTQYF
.,12,TRBJ2-5,.,TRBV7-2,TGTGCCAGCAGCTTAGGCCAGGAGACCCAGTACTTC,CASSLGQETQYF
TRBD2,16,TRBJ2-1,few,TRBV5-6,TGTGCCAGCAGCTCGGGACTAGCGGGAGAGTATAGTGAGCAGTTCTTC,CASSSGLAGEYSEQFF
.,14,TRBJ1-4,few,TRBV2,TGTGCCAGCAGTGACGGAGTACCTAATGAAAAACTGTTTTTT,CASSDGVPNEKLFF
.,13,TRBJ2-5,.,TRBV7-8,TGTGCCAGCAGCTTTGGTGGGAGAGAGACCCAGTACTTC,CASSFGGRETQYF
.,15,TRBJ2-7,.,TRBV7-2,TGTGCCAGCAGCTTAGCTGAGGGCGGGACCTACGAGCAGTACTTC,CASSLAEGGTYEQYF
TRBD2,18,TRBJ2-3,.,TRBV5-5,TGTGCCAGCAGCTTGGAAGGGTGGACTAGCGGGAGTAGGGGTACGCAGTATTTT,CASSLEGWTSGSRGTQYF
TRBD2,17,TRBJ2-3,.,TRBV4-3,TGCGCCAGCAGCCAAGACCTAGCGGGAGTGGGAGGAGATACGCAGTATTTT,CASSQDLAGVGGDTQYF
TRBD2,19,TRBJ2-7,.,TRBV6-1,TGTGCCAGCAGTGAAGGAGCACCTGGGTGGGTAGCGGGGTTCTACGAGCAGTACTTC,CASSEGAPGWVAGFYEQYF
.,16,TRBJ1-3,once,TRBV7-2,TGTGCCAGCAGCTTACAACAGGGACCGTCTGGAAACACCATATATTTT,CASSLQQGPSGNTIYF
.,15,TRBJ1-1,.,TRBV9,TGTGCCAGCAGCGTAGAGGCGGAGATGAACACTGAAGCTTTCTTT,CASSVEAEMNTEAFF
.,13,TRBJ1-2,.,TRBV11-2,TGTGCCAGCATCGGGGCCAGGGGATATCGCTACACCTTC,CASIGARGYRYTF
TRBD2,14,TRBJ2-1,.,TRBV5-5,TGTGCCAGCAGCTTGGCAGCGGGAGGCAATGAGCAGTTCTTC,CASSLAAGGNEQFF
.,14,TRBJ2-1,.,TRBV6-5,TGTGCCAGCAGTTATGGAGGGGAGGAGGATGAGCAGTTCTTC,CASSYGGEEDEQFF
TRBD2,15,TRBJ2-7,.,TRBV7-2,TGTGCCAGCAGCTCGGCCGGGACTAGCGCCTACGAGCAGTACTTC,CASSSAGTSAYEQYF
TRBD1,14,TRBJ2-7,.,TRBV4-3,TGCGCCAGCAGCTGGAAGACAGGGGCCTACGGGCAGTACTTC,CASSWKTGAYGQYF
TRBD2,16,TRBJ2-7,.,TRBV7-3,TGTGCCAGCAGCCTTAGAGGGGGACTAGCGAATTACGAGCAGTACTTC,CASSLRGGLANYEQYF
TRBD2,16,TRBJ2-3,.,TRBV7-2,TGTGCCAGCAGCTTCCTAGCGGGAGGAAAGGCAGATACGCAGTATTTT,CASSFLAGGKADTQYF
TRBD1,16,TRBJ1-2,.,TRBV5-1,TGCGCCAGCAGCCCGGGAGGCGGGACAGGGGATTTTGGCTACACCTTC,CASSPGGGTGDFGYTF
TRBD2,17,TRBJ2-1,once,TRBV4-1,TGCGCCAGCAGCCAAGACCAGACTAGCCCCATGCGCAATGAGCAGTTCTTC,CASSQDQTSPMRNEQFF
TRBD1,15,TRBJ2-1,.,TRBV4-2,TGTGCCAGCAGCCAAGGACAGGGGCCAAACAATGAGCAGTTCTTC,CASSQGQGPNNEQFF
TRBD2,15,TRBJ2-3,few,TRBV7-8,TGTGCCAGCAGTATAGCGGGAGGGAGCACAGATACGCAGTATTTT,CASSIAGGSTDTQYF
TRBD1,17,TRBJ2-7,many,TRBV5-4,TGTGCCAGCAGCTTGTCCCCCTCCGGACAGGCCGCTAGGGAGCAGTACTTC,CASSLSPSGQAAREQYF
TRBD1,15,TRBJ1-2,.,TRBV4-2,TGTGCCAGCAGCTCACCCGGCGGGACAGGGGATGGCTACACCTTC,CASSSPGGTGDGYTF
.,14,TRBJ2-4,.,TRBV28,TGTGCCAGCAGTTTACAACAGGCCAAAAACATTCAGTACTTC,CASSLQQAKNIQYF
TRBD1,15,TRBJ2-7,.,TRBV5-4,TGTGCCAGCAGCTTGGAAGGGACAGATTCCTACGAGCAGTACTTC,CASSLEGTDSYEQYF
TRBD1,14,TRBJ1-5,.,TRBV27,TGTGCCAGCAGTCCGGACAGGGGGGATCAGCCCCAGCATTTT,CASSPDRGDQPQHF
.,14,TRBJ2-7,.,TRBV30,TGTGCCTGGAGTCGAGGGAGCTTACCGTACGAGCAGTACTTC,CAWSRGSLPYEQYF
.,13,TRBJ2-3,.,TRBV29-1,TGCAGCGTTGAAAATACAGACACAGATACGCAGTATTTT,CSVENTDTDTQYF
.,13,TRBJ2-1,.,TRBV29-1,TGCAGCGTAAGGGGCGGGATGAACAATGAGCAGTTCTTC,CSVRGGMNNEQFF
.,15,TRBJ2-1,.,TRBV4-3,TGCGCCAGCAGCCAAGAGGAGGCAGTCTACAATGAGCAGTTCTTC,CASSQEEAVYNEQFF